The present entry profiles one T cell receptor beta chain with its context. The CDR3 covers 13 residues. Germline CDR1 is SNHLY and CDR2 is FYNNEI. The V gene end was trimmed by 7 bases and the J gene end by 5 bases; junction bases not matched to a gene: 4. These data come from a study of control samples from healthy donors and cancer patients. Clones were read by immunoSEQ multiplex PCR, and TCRdb kept only the in-frame ones, dropping some. The data contain about 130,000 clones, roughly 92% of them singletons. Sequencing used blood. The sequence derives from a man aged 18 to 30 in good health. This chain connects TRBV2 to TRBJ1-5; 8 bases align to TRBD1. The DNA of the CDR3 is TGTGCCAGCACGGGACAGGTCGATCAGCCCCAGCATTTT. Protein product: CASTGQVDQPQHF.